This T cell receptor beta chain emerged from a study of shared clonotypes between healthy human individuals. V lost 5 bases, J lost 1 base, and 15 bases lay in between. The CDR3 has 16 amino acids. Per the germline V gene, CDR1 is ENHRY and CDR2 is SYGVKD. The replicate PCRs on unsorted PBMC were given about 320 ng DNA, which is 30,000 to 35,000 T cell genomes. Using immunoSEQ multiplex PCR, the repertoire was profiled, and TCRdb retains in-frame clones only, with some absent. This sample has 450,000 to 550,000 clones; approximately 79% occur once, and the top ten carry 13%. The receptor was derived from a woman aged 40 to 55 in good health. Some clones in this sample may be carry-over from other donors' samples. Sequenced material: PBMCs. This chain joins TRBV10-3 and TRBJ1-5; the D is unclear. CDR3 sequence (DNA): TGTGCCATCAGTAAGAGATCACTCGAGAGCAATCAGCCCCAGCATTTT. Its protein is CAISKRSLESNQPQHF.